These T cell receptor beta chains were read from a single sample in a study of blood T cell repertoires in COVID-19. Generated by immunoSEQ multiplex PCR, the TCRdb table keeps only in-frame clones and is missing some. The sample includes approximately 240,000 clones, under 85% of them seen just once. The sample comprised peripheral blood. The source is a human donor in a cohort sampled during active COVID-19. Each CDR3 is given with its conserved first and last residue. Each record gives: J gene, clone size, D gene, V gene, CDR3 length, CDR3 protein, CDR3 DNA. The D gene is left open where the match is weak. Clone size is shown for a subset of rows, as once, few, many or a class of expanded clone.

TRBJ2-3 | . | TRBD2 | TRBV18 | 15 | CASSPGLADTDTQYF | TGTGCCAGCTCACCTGGCCTAGCGGACACAGATACGCAGTATTTT
TRBJ2-3 | . | TRBD1 | TRBV5-8 | 16 | CASSLEGWTGDDTQYF | TGTGCCAGCAGCTTGGAGGGTTGGACAGGGGACGATACGCAGTATTTT
TRBJ2-7 | . | TRBD1 | TRBV5-1 | 15 | CASSLGQGFSYEQYF | TGCGCCAGCAGCTTGGGACAGGGGTTCTCCTACGAGCAGTACTTC
TRBJ2-7 | . | . | TRBV28 | 15 | CASSDASARTYEQYF | TGTGCCAGCAGTGATGCTAGCGCTAGAACCTACGAGCAGTACTTC
TRBJ1-2 | . | TRBD1 | TRBV6-5 | 12 | CASTNGQGRYTF | TGTGCCAGCACCAACGGACAGGGACGCTACACCTTC
TRBJ2-7 | . | TRBD2 | TRBV6-1 | 18 | CASSEGLAGALITYEQYF | TGTGCCAGCAGTGAAGGGCTAGCGGGGGCCTTAATCACCTACGAGCAGTACTTC
TRBJ2-6 | . | . | TRBV11-2 | 16 | CASSHIAGSGANVLTF | TGTGCCAGCAGCCACATCGCCGGGTCAGGGGCCAACGTCCTGACTTTC
TRBJ1-2 | . | . | TRBV6-5 | 14 | CASRRGRGDYGYTF | TGTGCCAGCAGACGAGGACGGGGAGACTATGGCTACACCTTC
TRBJ1-4 | . | TRBD1 | TRBV5-1 | 15 | CASSWIGTVGEKLFF | TGCGCCAGCAGCTGGATCGGGACAGTGGGAGAAAAACTGTTTTTT
TRBJ1-1 | . | . | TRBV11-2 | 14 | CASSPGDLNTEAFF | TGTGCCAGCAGCCCAGGGGACCTGAACACTGAAGCTTTCTTT
TRBJ2-1 | . | . | TRBV7-9 | 15 | CASSLALNSYNEQFF | TGTGCCAGCAGCTTAGCTTTGAACAGCTACAATGAGCAGTTCTTC
TRBJ1-4 | few | TRBD1 | TRBV28 | 14 | CASSSGQDAEKLFF | TGTGCCAGCAGTTCGGGACAGGACGCTGAAAAACTGTTTTTT
TRBJ1-3 | once | . | TRBV12-3/TRBV12-4 | 12 | CASGGIGNTIYF | TGTGCCAGCGGGGGGATAGGAAACACCATATATTTT
TRBJ1-2 | . | TRBD1 | TRBV19 | 13 | CASSAGQFYGYTF | TGTGCCAGTAGTGCGGGACAGTTCTATGGCTACACCTTC
TRBJ1-6 | . | . | TRBV3-1/TRBV3-2 | 14 | CASSQSRGNSPLHF | TGTGCCAGCAGCCAATCCCGGGGAAATTCACCCCTCCACTTT
TRBJ1-5 | . | . | TRBV6-5 | 13 | CASSETGLQPQHF | TGTGCCAGCTCCGAAACAGGCTTACAGCCCCAGCATTTT
TRBJ2-7 | . | TRBD1 | TRBV28 | 13 | CASRKTGPYEQYF | TGTGCCAGCAGAAAGACAGGGCCCTACGAGCAGTACTTC
TRBJ2-7 | . | . | TRBV28 | 14 | CASSPRQVLYEQYF | TGTGCCAGCAGTCCCCGACAGGTCCTTTACGAGCAGTACTTC
TRBJ1-2 | few | TRBD1 | TRBV19 | 14 | CASRGQGENYGYTF | TGTGCCAGTCGAGGACAGGGGGAAAACTATGGCTACACCTTC
TRBJ2-1 | . | TRBD1 | TRBV24-1 | 15 | CATSEGTAVDNEQFF | TGTGCCACCAGTGAAGGGACAGCGGTCGACAATGAGCAGTTCTTC
TRBJ2-1 | few | . | TRBV20-1 | 11 | CSARRGGEQFF | TGCAGTGCTCGTCGGGGTGGTGAGCAGTTCTTC
TRBJ1-5 | . | TRBD1 | TRBV19 | 14 | CASSRGQSNQPQHF | TGTGCCAGTAGTAGGGGACAGAGCAATCAGCCCCAGCATTTT